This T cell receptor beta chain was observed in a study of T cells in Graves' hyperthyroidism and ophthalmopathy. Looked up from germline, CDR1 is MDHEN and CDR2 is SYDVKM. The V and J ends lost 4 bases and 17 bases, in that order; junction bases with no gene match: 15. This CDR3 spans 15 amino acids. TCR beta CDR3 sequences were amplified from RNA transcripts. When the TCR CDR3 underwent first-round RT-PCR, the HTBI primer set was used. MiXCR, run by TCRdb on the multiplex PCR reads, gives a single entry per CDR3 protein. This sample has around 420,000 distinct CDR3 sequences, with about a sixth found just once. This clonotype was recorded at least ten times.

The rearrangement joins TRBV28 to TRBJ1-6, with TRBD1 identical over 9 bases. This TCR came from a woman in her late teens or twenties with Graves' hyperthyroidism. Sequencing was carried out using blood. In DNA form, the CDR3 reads TGTGCCAGCAGTTCCACCGGGACAGGGCTATTAACTGTCCACTTT. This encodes CASSSTGTGLLTVHF.